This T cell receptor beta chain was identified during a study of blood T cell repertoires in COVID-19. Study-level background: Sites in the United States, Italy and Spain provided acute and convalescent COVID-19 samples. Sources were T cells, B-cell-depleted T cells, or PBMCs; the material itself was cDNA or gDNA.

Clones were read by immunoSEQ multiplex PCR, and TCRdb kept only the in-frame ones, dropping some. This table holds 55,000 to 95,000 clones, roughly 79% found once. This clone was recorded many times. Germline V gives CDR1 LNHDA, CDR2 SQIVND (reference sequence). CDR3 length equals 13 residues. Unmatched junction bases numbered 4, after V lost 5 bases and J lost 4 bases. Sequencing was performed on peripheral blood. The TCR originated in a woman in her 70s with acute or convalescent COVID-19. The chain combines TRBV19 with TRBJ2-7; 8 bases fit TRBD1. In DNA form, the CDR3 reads TGTGCCAGTAGTGTGGACAGGGATTACGAGCAGTACTTC. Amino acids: CASSVDRDYEQYF.